This T cell receptor beta chain was obtained from a study of shared clonotypes between healthy human individuals. Across the whole study: The study used three CD4 naive, three CD4 memory, two CD8 naive and one CD8 memory plate per donor.

Study observations and caveats: The study sampled only blood, and tissue repertoires likely differ. Naive subsets, compared against memory subsets, generally had larger estimated richness values.

After removal of 4 bases from V and 1 base from J, the junction contained 8 bases not matched to a gene. The CDR3 has 16 residues. CDR1 and CDR2 from the germline V gene are SGHRS and YFSETQ. As for this clone: The antigen is unknown.

The protocol was immunoSEQ multiplex PCR, while the TCRdb copy is restricted to in-frame clones and leaves out a portion. The repertoire holds over a million clones, with 96% as singletons. The genes are TRBV5-1 and TRBJ1-2, with TRBD1 matching over 9 bases. Sequenced sample: naive CD4+ T cells sorted from blood. Subset denoted: CD45RA+ positively selected. This receptor was identified in a man aged 30 to 39 in good health. This CDR3 reads CASSTGTGNDNYGYTF. The CDR3 coding sequence is TGCGCCAGCAGCACCGGGACAGGGAACGATAACTATGGCTACACCTTC.